These 13 T cell receptor beta chains originate from one sample sequenced in a study of Ad26.COV2.S vaccination and SARS-CoV-2 variants. This table comes from immunoSEQ multiplex PCR, and its TCRdb copy is limited to in-frame clones, with some not included. The repertoire holds around 320,000 clones, with approximately 86% as singletons. Treatment defined: roughly 18 received Ad26.COV2.S at low or high dose, single or two shots; 5 received placebo; per-sample allocation not given. Sampling was performed 63 days after the first vaccine or placebo injection. Specimen: peripheral blood, collected in a trial of Ad26.COV2.S vaccine versus placebo. The receptors shown here come from a person aged 18-65 years who received the Ad26.COV2.S COVID-19 vaccine or a placebo.

The chain is built from TRBV14 and TRBJ2-1; TRBD1 matches at 10 bases. Trimming took 4 bases from V and 10 from J; bases not matched to a gene: 16. The CDR3 sequence is 17 residues long. CDR1 SGHDN and CDR2 FVKESK come from the germline V gene. The CDR3 DNA reads TGTGCCAGCAGCCCACCTAGAACGGGACAGGGGATGAGGGAGCAGTTCTTC. This translates into CASSPPRTGQGMREQFF.

V gene TRBV2 combines with J gene TRBJ2-2; D might be TRBD1 or TRBD2, each matching 6 bases. The CDR3 runs to 14 residues. Germline values: CDR1 SNHLY, CDR2 FYNNEI. Between the trimmed V and J ends, which lost 6 bases and 6 bases, there was a span of 14 bases. The CDR3 here is CASRERGAPGELFF. In DNA form, the CDR3 reads TGTGCCAGCAGGGAAAGGGGGGCTCCCGGGGAGCTGTTTTTT.

This chain connects TRBV11-2 to TRBJ1-3; D is uncertain. The CDR3 is made up of 14 amino acids. V was clipped by 3 bases and J by 0 bases, with 6 bases between them. Germline V gene sequence: CDR1 SGHAT, CDR2 FQNNGV. The CDR3 DNA follows: TGTGCCAGCAGCTTCGACATCTCTGGAAACACCATATATTTT. This translates into CASSFDISGNTIYF.

This clone has only one observation. V gene TRBV3-1 (or the pseudogene TRBV3-2) combines with J gene TRBJ2-1; D may be TRBD2 (5 bases). The CDR3 spans 15 residues. Per the germline V gene, CDR1 is LGHDT and CDR2 is YNNKEL (reference sequence). Trimming removed 4 bases from V and 0 bases from J, with 10 bases in between. The CDR3 DNA sequence: TGTGCCAGCAGCCTTTCGGGGTCCTCCTACAATGAGCAGTTCTTC. Translation: CASSLSGSSYNEQFF.

The rearrangement links TRBV3-1 (or the pseudogene TRBV3-2) to TRBJ2-5, with 7 bases that match TRBD2. V lost 5 bases to trimming and J lost 6 bases; unmatched junction nucleotides: 9. Germline V gene sequence: CDR1 LGHDT, CDR2 YNNKEL (reference sequence). The length of the CDR3 is 14 residues. The DNA of the CDR3 is TGTGCCAGCAGCGTCCGGGAGGCAGGAAAGACCCAGTACTTC. Its translation: CASSVREAGKTQYF.

The chain employs TRBV19 and TRBJ2-3; D is uncertain. The CDR3 has 14 residues. Trimming stripped 5 bases from V and 5 bases from J, with 14 bases between. Germline assignment: CDR1 LNHDA and CDR2 SQIVND (reference sequence). CDR3 sequence reads: CASSPDPPRDTQYF. The CDR3 bases are TGTGCCAGTAGTCCCGATCCGCCCCGAGATACGCAGTATTTT.

This clone was seen more than once but under ten times. The chain has TRBV24-1 and TRBJ2-1; D may be TRBD1 (5 bases). Germline values: CDR1 KGHDR, CDR2 SFDVKD. V was shortened by 3 bases and J by 8 bases, with 16 bases between the two germline ends. The CDR3 runs to 15 residues. CDR3 coding DNA: TGTGCCACCAGTGATCCCCAGGGCAGTGGTGATGAGCAGTTCTTC. Translated: CATSDPQGSGDEQFF.

The chain has TRBV7-9 and TRBJ2-1, with 7 bases lining up with TRBD1. Germline V lookup: CDR1 SEHNR, CDR2 FQNEAQ (reference sequence). The CDR3 loop spans 17 amino acids. V dropped 5 bases and J dropped 7; count of bases not matched to a gene: 17. The CDR3 sequence: CASSRDPPGQSTNEQFF. In DNA, the CDR3 is TGTGCCAGCAGCCGCGACCCCCCGGGACAGTCGACTAATGAGCAGTTCTTC.

The genes are TRBV5-4 and TRBJ2-5, with a possible D match to TRBD1 (6 bases). Germline loops: CDR1 SGHNT, CDR2 YYREEE (reference sequence). The CDR3 covers 14 residues. V lost 2 bases and J lost 2, with 10 bases in between. CDR3 region: CASSLGTHQETQYF. The CDR3 bases are TGTGCCAGCAGCTTAGGGACACATCAAGAGACCCAGTACTTC.

This chain links TRBV6-2 or TRBV6-3 with TRBJ1-5; D possibly corresponds to TRBD1 (5 bases). In germline, CDR1 is MNHEY, CDR2 SVGEGT. Trimming shortened V by 2 bases and J by 2 bases, and 13 bases separated the two germline ends. CDR3 length equals 16 residues. In nucleotides, the CDR3 is TGTGCCAGCAGTTACCCCCCGACAGCAGGCAATCAGCCCCAGCATTTT. This sequence encodes CASSYPPTAGNQPQHF.

The table lists this clone with a few counts. V is TRBV6-1 and J is TRBJ2-2; 7 positions agree with TRBD1. J lost 0 bases, V lost 5 bases, and 3 bases had no gene match. Germline assignment: CDR1 MNHNS and CDR2 SASEGT. This CDR3 comprises 15 residues. Written as DNA, the CDR3 is TGTGCCAGCAGTTGGACAGGTTCGAACACCGGGGAGCTGTTTTTT. Translated, it gives CASSWTGSNTGELFF.

Written as DNA, the CDR3 is TGTGCCAGCAGCGTAGCGGCAGGGGTCAATGAAAAACTGTTTTTT. Encoded protein: CASSVAAGVNEKLFF. The rearrangement links TRBV9 to TRBJ1-4; D possibly corresponds to TRBD1 (6 bases). CDR1 and CDR2 from the germline V gene are SGDLS and YYNGEE. The CDR3 has 15 residues. V lost 0 bases and J 5 bases, leaving 11 bases between the germline ends.

The chain has TRBV2 and TRBJ2-7; D remains ambiguous. The CDR3 runs 15 residues. Germline V lookup: CDR1 SNHLY, CDR2 FYNNEI. Trimming stripped 2 bases from V and 0 bases from J, with 11 bases between. CDR3 region: CASSEWPKSSYEQYF. The CDR3 DNA sequence: TGTGCCAGCAGTGAATGGCCGAAGAGCTCCTACGAGCAGTACTTC.